This T cell receptor beta chain is from a study of T cell responses to AZD1222 COVID-19 vaccine. Study results and limitations: Nearly half of the spike-specific TCRs reportedly recognize variant regions that carry no mutations. Seropositivity was recorded at baseline in only a handful of AZD1222 recipients. Spike-specific TCR breadth and depth both grew after two AZD1222 doses.

This clone appeared once. Its antigen is currently unknown. The table came from immunoSEQ multiplex PCR; TCRdb's copy has only in-frame clones and leaves some out. The table has 90,000 to 150,000 clones, about nine tenths seen once. The sample consisted of peripheral blood, taken 28 days after the second AZD1222 dose. The origin of this receptor is an adult who received the AZD1222 COVID-19 vaccine.

The CDR3 protein is CASSRLTGGNTEAFF. The CDR3, as DNA: TGTGCCAGCAGCCGATTGACAGGAGGGAACACTGAAGCTTTCTTT. V and J are TRBV3-1 (or the pseudogene TRBV3-2) and TRBJ1-1; tentative D call: TRBD1 (6 bases). Trimming removed 4 bases at V and 1 base at J, with 13 bases between. The CDR3 sequence is 15 residues long. The V gene's germline CDR1 is LGHDT and CDR2 YNNKEL (reference sequence).